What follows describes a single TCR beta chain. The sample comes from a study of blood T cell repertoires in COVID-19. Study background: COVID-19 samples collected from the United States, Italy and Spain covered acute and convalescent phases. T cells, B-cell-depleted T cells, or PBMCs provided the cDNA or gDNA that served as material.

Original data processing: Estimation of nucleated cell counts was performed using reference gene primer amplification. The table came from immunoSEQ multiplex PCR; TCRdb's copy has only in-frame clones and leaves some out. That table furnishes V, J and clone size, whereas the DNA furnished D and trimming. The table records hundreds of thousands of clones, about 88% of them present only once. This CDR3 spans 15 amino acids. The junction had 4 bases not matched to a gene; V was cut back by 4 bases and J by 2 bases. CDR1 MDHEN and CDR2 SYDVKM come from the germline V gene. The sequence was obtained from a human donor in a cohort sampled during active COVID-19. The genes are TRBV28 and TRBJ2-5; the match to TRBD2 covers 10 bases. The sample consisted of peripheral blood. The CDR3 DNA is TGTGCCAGCAGTTCCGGACTAGCGGTGCAAGAGACCCAGTACTTC. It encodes CASSSGLAVQETQYF.